Listed here are 28 T cell receptor beta chains from one sample, sequenced in a study of monozygotic twins with inflammatory bowel disease. TCRdb reprocessed the 5' RACE reads and reports one entry per CDR3 protein, with no DNA. This listing includes a few hundred thousand distinct CDR3 sequences. Sequencing was performed on blood. Source of these receptors: a human donor with ulcerative colitis or Crohn's disease, or a healthy co-twin of an affected twin (not recorded which).

The chain combines TRBV3-1 with TRBJ2-1; the TRBD2 assignment by TCRdb is unverifiable without DNA. Germline CDR1 and CDR2: LGHDT and YNNKEL (reference sequence). The CDR3 is made up of 16 amino acids. The chain's CDR3 is CASSCGLAGVLNEQFF.

The chain carries TRBV7-6 and TRBJ1-6. Looked up from germline, CDR1 is SGHVS and CDR2 is FNYEAQ. The CDR3 runs to 16 residues. The CDR3 loop is CASSLAPGLPFPSLHF.

The rearrangement uses TRBV7-6 and TRBJ1-1; TCRdb proposes TRBD1, but this gene call is untestable without DNA. This CDR3 is 16 amino acids long. Germline CDR1 and CDR2: SGHVS and FNYEAQ. The CDR3 reads CASSFDRGSGNTEAFF.

This rearrangement joins TRBV5-4 to TRBJ2-3; checking the TCRdb D call of TRBD1 is not possible without DNA. The germline CDR1 and CDR2 sequences are SGHNT and YYREEE (reference sequence). The CDR3 extends over 16 amino acids. CDR3: CASSKPGTGDTDTQYF.

The V gene is TRBV7-2, the J gene TRBJ2-5; checking the TCRdb D call of TRBD2 is not possible without DNA. The CDR3 is 17 residues long. CDR1 is SGHTA and CDR2 is FQGNSA in the germline V gene. Here the CDR3 reads CASSRESGGLKGRTQYF.

The chain uses TRBV29-1 and TRBJ1-2; the TCRdb call, TRBD1, lacks DNA for checking. This CDR3 region has 15 residues. Germline CDR1 SQVTM, CDR2 ANQGSEA. CDR3 residues: CSVDRRLEGGYGYTF.

The chain recombines TRBV2 with TRBJ2-7. Germline V gene lookup returns CDR1 SNHLY and CDR2 FYNNEI. The CDR3 is 13 residues long. The CDR3: CASRPVGSYEQYF.

The chain employs TRBV24-1 and TRBJ2-3; the TCRdb D gene call, TRBD1, has no DNA to confirm it. Looked up from germline, CDR1 is KGHDR and CDR2 is SFDVKD. The CDR3 has 16 residues. CDR3 residues: CATSDVDRVGPDTQYF.

The chain recombines TRBV7-9 with TRBJ2-3; lacking DNA, the TRBD1 call made by TCRdb goes unchecked. In germline, CDR1 is SEHNR, CDR2 FQNEAQ (reference sequence). The CDR3 is 14 amino acids. The CDR3 loop reads CASLQGGVSDTQYF.

The chain joins TRBV6-1 to TRBJ2-7; TCRdb picks TRBD2, but there is no DNA to check that call. Per germline, CDR1 MNHNS and CDR2 SASEGT. The CDR3 runs 18 residues. The CDR3 is CASSIRRGKPVYFYEQYF.

The chain uses TRBV5-1 and TRBJ1-4; TCRdb designates TRBD1, a call that cannot be tested without DNA. From germline, CDR1 is SGHRS and CDR2 YFSETQ. This CDR3 region has 15 residues. Here the CDR3 reads CASSTGTGPKEKLFF.

The chain uses TRBV6-1 and TRBJ2-1; TCRdb picks TRBD1, but there is no DNA to check that call. CDR3 length: 15 amino acids. The germline V gene has CDR1 MNHNS and CDR2 SASEGT. CDR3: CASSLSGTGGNEQFF.

This rearrangement joins TRBV4-1 to TRBJ2-5; TCRdb gives TRBD2 as the D gene, but with no DNA this cannot be confirmed. The CDR3 extends over 17 amino acids. Per the germline V gene, CDR1 is MGHRA and CDR2 is YSYEKL. The CDR3 is CASSQEKVAGGQETQYF.

The chain recombines TRBV6-1 with TRBJ1-2; TCRdb's D gene call, TRBD1, goes unchecked for lack of DNA. The CDR3 has 14 residues. Per the germline V gene, CDR1 is MNHNS and CDR2 is SASEGT. CDR3 sequence: CASGTGGTSYGYTF.

J is TRBJ2-2 and V is TRBV12-3 or TRBV12-4; TCRdb's assignment of TRBD1 cannot be checked, as there is no DNA. The CDR3 extends over 16 amino acids. This CDR3 is CASSSIRDRGTGELFF.

The J gene is TRBJ2-7, the V gene TRBV20-1; the D call from TCRdb, TRBD2, cannot be confirmed without DNA. This CDR3 has 15 residues. CDR1 DFQATT and CDR2 SNEGSKA come from the germline V gene (reference sequence). Here the CDR3 reads CSAGILAGGPDEQYF.

The V and J genes are TRBV15 and TRBJ1-2. The CDR3 runs to 15 residues. Germline V gene sequence: CDR1 LNHNV, CDR2 YYDKDF (reference sequence). The CDR3 sequence: CATSIGTFINYGYTF.

The chain joins TRBV2 to TRBJ1-5; the D call of TRBD1 rests on TCRdb alone, since no DNA is present to check it. CDR1 SNHLY and CDR2 FYNNEI come from the germline V gene. This CDR3 comprises 14 residues. The CDR3 loop is CASRPGQNNQPQHF.

The genes are TRBV30 and TRBJ1-1; TCRdb lists TRBD1, though no DNA is available to test this call. The CDR3 runs to 14 residues. Germline CDR1 and CDR2: GTSNPN and SVGIG (reference sequence). The CDR3 protein is CAWIGLQGASEAFF.

The chain uses TRBV30 and TRBJ2-2. The CDR3 sequence is 15 residues long. Germline lookup yields CDR1 GTSNPN and CDR2 SVGIG (reference sequence). CDR3 amino acids: CAWINPRGYTGELFF.

This chain joins TRBV6-2 or TRBV6-3 and TRBJ2-2; the D gene TCRdb calls, TRBD1, cannot be checked with no DNA. Germline-derived CDR1 and CDR2 are MNHEY and SVGEGT. The CDR3 is 16 amino acids. CDR3 sequence reads: CASSYVGSTGPGELFF.

The chain joins TRBV7-9 to TRBJ2-7; TCRdb lists TRBD2, though no DNA is available to test this call. CDR1 is SEHNR and CDR2 is FQNEAQ in the germline V gene (reference sequence). CDR3 length: 16 residues. The chain's CDR3 is CASRPPHRGSSYEQYF. Complete variable domain (other parts from reference TRBV7-9 and TRBJ2-7): DTGVSQNPRHKITKRGQNVTFRCDPISEHNRLYWYRQTLGQGPEFLTYFQNEAQLEKSRLLSDRFSAERPKGSFSTLEIQRTEQGDSAMYLCASRPPHRGSSYEQYFGPGTRLTVT.

The rearrangement links TRBV29-1 to TRBJ2-1; the D call of TRBD1 rests on TCRdb alone, since no DNA is present to check it. Looked up from germline, CDR1 is SQVTM and CDR2 is ANQGSEA. The CDR3 runs to 15 residues. The CDR3 protein is CSVETTGQGSSEQFF.

The J gene is TRBJ2-2, the V gene TRBV6-1; no DNA is available, so the TRBD1 call from TCRdb remains unchecked. The germline V gene has CDR1 MNHNS and CDR2 SASEGT. This CDR3 comprises 16 residues. CDR3 sequence reads: CASSTQGSLVTGELFF.

The CDR3 region is CASSMDRAGNTIYF. The chain links TRBV5-1 to TRBJ1-3. This CDR3 has 14 residues. Germline assignment: CDR1 SGHRS and CDR2 YFSETQ.

The chain carries TRBV4-3 and TRBJ2-3; TCRdb's D gene call, TRBD2, goes unchecked for lack of DNA. Germline CDR1 is LGHNA and CDR2 is YSLEER. CDR3 length equals 16 residues. The CDR3: CASSHRLAGSTDTQYF.

The J gene is TRBJ1-1, the V gene TRBV6-2 or TRBV6-3. CDR3 length equals 14 residues. CDR1 and CDR2 (germline): MNHEY, SVGEGT. This CDR3 is CASSQYSMNTEAFF.

The rearrangement uses TRBV12-3 or TRBV12-4 and TRBJ2-7. CDR3 length: 12 amino acids. The CDR3 reads CASSLVRGEQYF.